This is a list of T cell receptor beta chains from one sample in a study of post-analysis software for immune sequencing data. TCRdb reprocessed the PCR reads with MiXCR, giving one entry per CDR3 protein. The sample has fewer than 700,000 distinct CDR3 sequences; roughly two fifths are singletons. Sequencing was carried out using blood. The receptors were gathered from a girl between 10 and 17 years old with multiple sclerosis. Each CDR3 is given with its conserved first and last residue. D genes are given only for firm matches. Some rows mark clone size as missing; the rest say once, few, many or name a class of expanded clone.

V gene	CDR3 length	J gene	D gene	clone size	CDR3 protein	CDR3 DNA
TRBV24-1	13	TRBJ1-2	-	-	CATSVGGNYGYTF	TGTGCCACCAGTGTGGGCGGCAACTATGGCTACACCTTC
TRBV4-1	19	TRBJ1-4	TRBD1	-	CASSQVETGYLGTNEKLFF	TGCGCCAGCAGCCAAGTAGAGACAGGGTATCTGGGCACTAATGAAAAACTGTTTTTT
TRBV6-5	17	TRBJ1-6	-	many	CASSYFSVGSESSPLHF	TGTGCCAGCAGCTACTTTTCGGTGGGATCTGAAAGTTCACCCCTCCACTTT
TRBV24-1	14	TRBJ2-7	TRBD2	few	CATSASGRNDEQYF	TGTGCCACTAGTGCAAGCGGGAGGAACGACGAGCAGTACTTC
TRBV20-1	18	TRBJ2-3	-	-	CSARDRGGGPRSTDTQYF	TGCAGTGCTAGAGATCGAGGGGGAGGGCCCAGAAGCACAGACACGCAGTATTTT
TRBV20-1	15	TRBJ1-4	TRBD1	-	CSASRSGGRSEKLFF	TGCAGTGCTAGTCGATCAGGGGGCCGAAGTGAAAAACTGTTTTTT
TRBV5-1	15	TRBJ2-2	-	-	CASSLQGRQAGELFF	TGCGCCAGCAGCTTGCAGGGAAGGCAGGCCGGGGAGCTGTTTTTT
TRBV4-2	17	TRBJ2-3	TRBD2	-	CASSQDMSGGGKDTQYF	TGTGCCAGCAGCCAAGATATGTCGGGGGGAGGCAAAGATACGCAGTATTTT
TRBV29-1	14	TRBJ1-1	TRBD1	-	CSAAPGQGATEAFF	TGCAGCGCGGCACCGGGACAGGGGGCGACTGAAGCTTTCTTT
TRBV2	15	TRBJ2-1	TRBD1	-	CASIYGQGVANEQFF	TGTGCCAGCATCTACGGACAGGGCGTCGCCAATGAGCAGTTCTTC
TRBV4-1	16	TRBJ1-1	TRBD1	-	CASSARQGAVVTGAFF	TGCGCCAGCAGCGCGCGACAGGGGGCTGTGGTCACTGGAGCTTTCTTT
TRBV25-1	13	TRBJ2-5	-	few	CASTKATGETQYF	TGTGCCAGCACGAAGGCAACGGGGGAGACCCAGTACTTC
TRBV10-3	15	TRBJ2-3	TRBD1	few	CAIRGQGALTDTQYF	TGTGCCATCAGAGGACAGGGGGCGCTTACAGATACGCAGTATTTT
TRBV29-1	13	TRBJ2-1	TRBD2	few	CSASGRRSNEQFF	TGCAGCGCCAGCGGGAGGAGGAGCAATGAGCAGTTCTTC
TRBV28	14	TRBJ2-3	-	few	CASSYGGRADTQYF	TGTGCCAGCAGTTATGGAGGAAGGGCAGATACGCAGTATTTT
TRBV7-2	14	TRBJ1-1	-	-	CASSSYTRHTEAFF	TGTGCCAGCAGCTCCTACACCAGGCACACTGAAGCTTTCTTT
TRBV4-1	15	TRBJ2-7	-	-	CASSQVADFSYEQYF	TGCGCCAGCAGCCAAGTAGCAGATTTCTCCTACGAGCAGTACTTC
TRBV20-1	12	TRBJ2-4	-	-	CSAGNSKNIQYF	TGCAGTGCTGGGAATTCCAAAAACATTCAGTACTTC
TRBV4-2	16	TRBJ1-5	-	-	CASSQDGGRSNQPQHF	TGTGCCAGCAGCCAAGATGGGGGGCGTAGCAATCAGCCCCAGCATTTT
TRBV9	14	TRBJ2-4	-	few	CASSGFQVGDIQYF	TGTGCCAGCAGCGGATTTCAAGTAGGCGACATTCAGTACTTC
TRBV5-1	15	TRBJ2-3	-	-	CASSLVGEYTDTQYF	TGCGCCAGCAGCTTGGTGGGGGAGTACACAGATACGCAGTATTTT
TRBV9	13	TRBJ2-7	-	-	CASSVVEGGEQYF	TGTGCCAGCAGCGTAGTGGAGGGGGGCGAGCAGTACTTC